The next 26 T cell receptor beta chains were all read from a single sample in a study of cytomegalovirus exposure and HLA in healthy donors. The study ran its PCR with 60 Vbeta and 13 Jbeta primers. Here immunoSEQ multiplex PCR was the method, and the copy in TCRdb shows in-frame clones only, minus some. Of under 200,000 clones listed, roughly 85% are singletons. Sequencing was done on a sample of PBMCs. The receptors were gathered from a male donor in good health and CMV-seropositive.

To note about this clone: Other DNA sequences from this sample encode an identical CDR3 as well. The chain carries TRBV27 and TRBJ1-5; D call uncertain. Trimming removed 3 bases from V and 5 bases from J, with 11 bases in between. Germline-derived CDR1 and CDR2 are MNHEY and SMNVEV (reference sequence). The CDR3 is 14 amino acids. The CDR3 sequence: CASSFRGGDQPQHF. The CDR3 DNA reads as TGTGCCAGCAGTTTTCGGGGTGGAGATCAGCCCCAGCATTTT.

The chain has TRBV30 and TRBJ1-5; no definite D call. This CDR3 spans 14 amino acids. Trimming removed 1 base from V and 7 bases from J, with 14 bases in between. Germline CDR1 and CDR2: GTSNPN and SVGIG (reference sequence). The CDR3 bases are TGTGCCTGGAGTGGGGCAGGTTTATGGCAGCCCCAGCATTTT. It yields the protein CAWSGAGLWQPQHF.

The chain uses TRBV27 and TRBJ1-4; TRBD1 matches 8 bases. The CDR3 is 16 amino acids. The V segment lost 6 bases and the J segment 8 bases; nucleotides outside the gene matches: 14. Germline assignment: CDR1 MNHEY and CDR2 SMNVEV (reference sequence). For the CDR3, the DNA is TGTGCCAGCAGCCTGGGGGGACAGGCAGGAGAGGAAAAACTGTTTTTT. Its protein product is CASSLGGQAGEEKLFF.

V gene TRBV19 combines with J gene TRBJ1-5; 9 bases line up with TRBD1. Per germline, CDR1 LNHDA and CDR2 SQIVND (reference sequence). The V gene end was trimmed by 3 bases and the J gene end by 5 bases; junction bases not matched to a gene: 5. The CDR3 totals 15 residues. As DNA, the CDR3 is TGTGCCAGTAGTATTAACAGGGGGCGGTATCAGCCCCAGCATTTT. Its protein is CASSINRGRYQPQHF. The variable domain in full, completed from reference TRBV19 and TRBJ1-5, reads DGGITQSPKYLFRKEGQNVTLSCEQNLNHDAMYWYRQDPGQGLRLIYYSQIVNDFQKGDIAEGYSVSREKKESFPLTVTSAQKNPTAFYLCASSINRGRYQPQHFGDGTRLSIL.

This rearrangement joins TRBV11-2 to TRBJ1-1; D ambiguous. Germline values: CDR1 SGHAT, CDR2 FQNNGV. The CDR3 totals 12 residues. V was trimmed by 4 bases and J by 5 bases, leaving 8 bases between them. CDR3 sequence (DNA): TGTGCCAGCAGCTATCGGGGAACTGAAGCTTTCTTT. Translation gives CASSYRGTEAFF. Full variable domain (outside the CDR3, taken from reference TRBV11-2 and TRBJ1-1): EAGVAQSPRYKIIEKRQSVAFWCNPISGHATLYWYQQILGQGPKLLIQFQNNGVVDDSQLPKDRFSAERLKGVDSTLKIQPAKLEDSAVYLCASSYRGTEAFFGQGTRLTVV.

The CDR3 here is CASSLQGLGNNEQFF. CDR3 coding DNA: TGTGCCAGCAGCTTACAGGGCTTGGGGAACAATGAGCAGTTCTTC. The V and J genes are TRBV5-5 and TRBJ2-1, with D tentatively TRBD1 (6 bases). CDR1 and CDR2 (germline): SGHKS, YYEKEE (reference sequence). CDR3 length equals 15 residues. Trimming removed 2 bases at V and 5 bases at J, with 14 bases between.

J is TRBJ2-1 and V is TRBV27; 9 positions match TRBD1. The trim removed 3 bases at V and 9 bases at J, leaving 15 bases unmatched. The CDR3 runs to 17 residues. Germline CDR1 is MNHEY and CDR2 is SMNVEV (reference sequence). Here the CDR3 reads CASSFTLIRDRDTEQFF. In DNA form, the CDR3 reads TGTGCCAGCAGTTTTACACTAATCCGGGACAGGGACACTGAGCAGTTCTTC.

V and J are TRBV10-3 and TRBJ1-5; a weak D match, TRBD1 (6 bases). The length of the CDR3 is 18 residues. V was shortened by 8 bases and J by 1 base, with 24 bases between the two germline ends. Germline V gives CDR1 ENHRY, CDR2 SYGVKD. CDR3 in DNA: TGTGCCATCGGAGGTATGACCGGGGGGGCATCGAGCAATCAGCCCCAGCATTTT. This codes for CAIGGMTGGASSNQPQHF.

This chain links TRBV10-2 with TRBJ2-1; a weak D match, TRBD2 (6 bases). Germline-derived CDR1 and CDR2 are WSHSY and SAAADI. The CDR3 length is 15 residues. Trimming left V 7 bases short and J 9 bases short, with 22 bases between. The CDR3 reads CASTFPGNRGGEQFF. The CDR3, as DNA: TGCGCCAGCACCTTCCCGGGAAACCGGGGAGGTGAGCAGTTCTTC.

This rearrangement joins TRBV6-5 to TRBJ2-1, with TRBD1 matching over 7 bases. CDR1 is MNHEY and CDR2 is SVGAGI in the germline V gene. V was clipped by 6 bases and J by 9 bases; unmatched bases: 2. The CDR3 runs to 11 residues. For the CDR3, the DNA is TGTGCCAGCAGCCAGGGGGTTGAGCAGTTCTTC. This encodes CASSQGVEQFF.

V usage is TRBV5-8 and J usage is TRBJ1-1; D not resolved. Per the germline V gene, CDR1 is SGHTS and CDR2 is YDEGEE. The CDR3 has 15 residues. Trimming took 1 base from V and 2 from J, leaving 12 bases between them. CDR3 in amino acids: CASSLNVRINTEAFF. Written as DNA, the CDR3 is TGTGCCAGCAGCTTGAATGTCAGAATCAACACTGAAGCTTTCTTT.

The genes are TRBV9 and TRBJ2-5; 7 nucleotides align to TRBD1. J gave up 1 base and V 4 bases, and 7 bases lay outside the gene matches. The CDR3 loop spans 15 amino acids. CDR1 and CDR2 from the germline V gene are SGDLS and YYNGEE. CDR3 loop: CASSTRQGTQETQYF. In DNA form, the CDR3 reads TGTGCCAGCAGCACCCGACAGGGTACCCAAGAGACCCAGTACTTC.

V and J are TRBV6-5 and TRBJ2-7; 10 bases fit TRBD1. CDR1 is MNHEY, CDR2 SVGAGI, per germline. V shed 7 bases and J 7 bases; nucleotides not matched to a gene: 10. The CDR3 covers 14 residues. Here the CDR3 DNA reads TGTGCCAGCATCGTCAGACAGGGGGCTGGGGAGCAGTACTTC. It yields the protein CASIVRQGAGEQYF.

The chain recombines TRBV5-1 with TRBJ2-5, with D possibly TRBD2 on 6 matching bases. The V gene's germline CDR1 is SGHRS and CDR2 YFSETQ. This CDR3 region has 12 residues. Trimming removed 3 bases at V and 3 bases at J, with 6 bases between. CDR3 loop: CASSWREETQYF. As DNA, the CDR3 is TGCGCCAGCAGCTGGAGGGAAGAGACCCAGTACTTC.

CDR3 amino acids: CASSLVGPDTQYF. CDR3 DNA: TGCGCCAGCAGCTTGGTTGGGCCAGATACGCAGTATTTT. V and J are TRBV5-1 and TRBJ2-3; D remains ambiguous. The germline CDR1 and CDR2 sequences are SGHRS and YFSETQ. The CDR3 is 13 residues long. V was pared by 0 bases and J by 4 bases, with 6 bases between.

This clone has more than one count but fewer than ten. The J gene is TRBJ2-4, the V gene TRBV2; maybe TRBD2 (6 bases). The CDR3 spans 16 residues. The germline V gene encodes CDR1 SNHLY and CDR2 FYNNEI. V dropped 7 bases and J dropped 12 bases, with 28 bases sitting between them. CDR3 residues: CASNYNRDGGFDSQYF. The DNA of the CDR3 is TGTGCCAGCAACTACAACCGGGATGGGGGGTTTGACAGTCAGTACTTC.

This clone was found once. The V gene is TRBV27, the J gene TRBJ1-1; D is perhaps TRBD1 (6 bases). This CDR3 has 17 amino acids. V gave up 4 bases and J gave up 1 base, with 19 bases separating them. CDR1 is MNHEY and CDR2 is SMNVEV in the germline V gene (reference sequence). The CDR3 DNA reads TGTGCCAGCAGTTCTCCCCATCCAGGGGAAGAGAACACTGAAGCTTTCTTT. Protein: CASSSPHPGEENTEAFF.

This chain joins TRBV5-1 and TRBJ1-1, with D possibly matching TRBD1 (6 bases). CDR3 length: 17 residues. V lost 4 bases, J lost 1 base, and 20 bases lay in between. Germline V gene data show CDR1 as SGHRS and CDR2 as YFSETQ. The CDR3 nucleotides are TGCGCCAGCAGCCCATTAACCGGCAGGGGATGGAACACTGAAGCTTTCTTT. The encoded protein is CASSPLTGRGWNTEAFF.

This clone was detected only once. The J gene is TRBJ2-5, the V gene TRBV6-5; maybe TRBD2 (5 bases). Trimming took off 7 bases at V and 8 bases at J, with 11 bases between the two ends. The CDR3 length is 11 residues. In germline, CDR1 is MNHEY, CDR2 SVGAGI. The CDR3 is CASTTGGTQYF. In nucleotides, the CDR3 is TGTGCCAGCACGACTGGAGGAACCCAGTACTTC.

This rearrangement joins TRBV10-1 to TRBJ2-7; 13 bases are shared with TRBD2. CDR3 length: 16 amino acids. V was pared by 5 bases and J by 2 bases, with 6 bases of the junction left unmatched. Germline V gene sequence: CDR1 WNHNN, CDR2 SYGVQD (reference sequence). CDR3 amino acids: CASSPGTSGEAYEQYF. For the CDR3, the DNA is TGCGCCAGCAGTCCGGGGACTAGCGGGGAAGCCTACGAGCAGTACTTC.

The gene calls are TRBV19 and TRBJ2-1, with TRBD1 matching 11 bases. J was trimmed by 7 bases and V by 7 bases; bases with no gene match: 12. The germline CDR1 and CDR2 sequences are LNHDA and SQIVND (reference sequence). This CDR3 has 16 residues. As DNA, the CDR3 is TGTGCCAGTAATGAACCGGGACAGGGGGTGTGGAATGAGCAGTTCTTC. Translation gives CASNEPGQGVWNEQFF.

A single count supports this clone. This chain joins TRBV7-2 and TRBJ2-1, with 12 bases identical to TRBD1. V lost 5 bases to trimming and J lost 4 bases; unmatched junction nucleotides: 3. The germline CDR1 and CDR2 sequences are SGHTA and FQGNSA. The CDR3 is 15 residues long. The CDR3 loop is CASSRDRGLYNEQFF. DNA for the CDR3: TGTGCCAGCAGCCGGGACAGGGGGCTTTACAATGAGCAGTTCTTC.

This chain joins TRBV7-6 and TRBJ2-7, with 10 bases lining up with TRBD1. CDR1 and CDR2 from the germline V gene are SGHVS and FNYEAQ. The CDR3 is 14 residues long. V lost 5 bases to trimming and J lost 6 bases; unmatched junction nucleotides: 7. The CDR3 nucleotides read TGTGCCAGCAGCCTAGACGACAGGGGGCGCGAGCAGTACTTC. Translated, it gives CASSLDDRGREQYF.

The chain uses TRBV14 and TRBJ2-7, with 8 bases fitting TRBD1. The germline V gene has CDR1 SGHDN and CDR2 FVKESK. The CDR3 length is 17 residues. With 4 bases clipped from V and 2 bases from J, the junction kept 13 bases outside the gene matches. The CDR3 nucleotides are TGTGCCAGCAGCCGCCTCAAGGGGACAGGATTGACCTACGAGCAGTACTTC. Residues: CASSRLKGTGLTYEQYF.

The chain has TRBV11-2 and TRBJ2-7; TRBD1 agrees at 7 bases. V was pared by 2 bases and J by 1 base, with 5 bases of the junction left unmatched. The CDR3 runs 15 residues. Germline lookup yields CDR1 SGHAT and CDR2 FQNNGV. The CDR3 sequence is CASSLSAGGSYEQYF. The CDR3 nucleotides are TGTGCCAGCAGCTTAAGCGCAGGGGGTTCCTACGAGCAGTACTTC.

The chain recombines TRBV25-1 with TRBJ1-5; 9 bases fit TRBD1. Trimming at V came to 9 bases and at J to 4 bases, leaving 4 bases not matched to a gene. Per germline, CDR1 MGHDK and CDR2 SYGVNS. The CDR3 is 13 amino acids. The CDR3 coding sequence is TGTGCCAGTGGGACAGGGAGGAATCAGCCCCAGCATTTT. This sequence encodes CASGTGRNQPQHF. The full variable domain, with the rest looked up from reference TRBV25-1 and TRBJ1-5, is EADIYQTPRYLVIGTGKKITLECSQTMGHDKMYWYQQDPGMELHLIHYSYGVNSTEKGDLSSESTVSRIRTEHFPLTLESARPSHTSQYLCASGTGRNQPQHFGDGTRLSIL.